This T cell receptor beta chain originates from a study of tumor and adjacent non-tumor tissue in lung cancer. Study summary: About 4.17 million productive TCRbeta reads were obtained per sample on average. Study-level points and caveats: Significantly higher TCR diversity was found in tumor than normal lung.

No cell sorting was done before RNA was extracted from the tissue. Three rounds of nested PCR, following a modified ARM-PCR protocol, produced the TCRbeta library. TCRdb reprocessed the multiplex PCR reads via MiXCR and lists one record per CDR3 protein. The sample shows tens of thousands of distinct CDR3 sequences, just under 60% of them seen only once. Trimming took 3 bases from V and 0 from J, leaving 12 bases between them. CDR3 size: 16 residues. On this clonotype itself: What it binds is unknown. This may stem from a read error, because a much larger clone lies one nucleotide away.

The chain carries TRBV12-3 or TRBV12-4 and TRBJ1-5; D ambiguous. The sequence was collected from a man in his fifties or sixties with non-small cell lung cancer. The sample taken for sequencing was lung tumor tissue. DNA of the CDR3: TGTGCCAGCAGTTTTGAGGGCAGTTATAGCAATCAGCCCCAGCATTTT. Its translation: CASSFEGSYSNQPQHF.